Sequencing of this T cell receptor beta chain was carried out in a study of sequential checkpoint blockade in melanoma. Study details: Randomization was 1:1 between first-line nivolumab→ipilimumab and ipilimumab→nivolumab.

The germline V gene encodes CDR1 SNHLY and CDR2 FYNNEI. J was trimmed by 6 bases and V by 7 bases; bases with no gene match: 7. The CDR3 runs 14 residues. Data came from immunoSEQ multiplex PCR; TCRdb stores just in-frame clones and leaves some out. Here the sample spans under 25,000 clones, approximately 78% being singletons. Treatment denoted: randomized to nivolumab then ipilimumab (arm A) or the reverse (arm B). No patient had prior DNA-damaging chemotherapy. Sorted cells were live CD3+CD8+, lacking CD19 and CD56, from PBMCs. The sample here was CD8+ T cells sorted from blood (inferred from file names), taken from a patient given nivolumab and ipilimumab in sequence. The chain couples TRBV2 to TRBJ2-1, with 9 bases aligning to TRBD2. The clonotype was recovered from a human donor with melanoma. DNA of the CDR3: TGTGCCAGCAAAGGGCTAGCGGGATCCAATGAGCAGTTCTTC. Amino acid sequence: CASKGLAGSNEQFF.